The present T cell receptor (beta chain) was sequenced within a study of OX40 agonist ivuxolimab in advanced cancers. The study in broad terms: Ivuxolimab, which targeted the costimulatory receptor OX40 (CD134), was an agonistic, fully human IgG2 monoclonal antibody. The monotherapy dose-escalation portion (N ≈ 50 patients) of the phase I ivuxolimab trial is reported in the paper. Partial responses were achieved by three dose-escalation patients, of whom one had hepatocellular carcinoma and two had cutaneous melanoma. Peripheral TCRbeta sequencing was intended to test whether TCR sequence diversity was altered and clonal T-cell expansion was caused by ivuxolimab. Of the approximately 50 patients in dose escalation, about 20 had hepatocellular carcinoma, about 15 had melanoma, 9 had renal cell carcinoma and 9 had head and neck cancer. In the dose-escalation cohort, 82.7% of patients were male, and the mean age was roughly 60 years, with a range of about 23 to 90. Intravenous ivuxolimab was administered to patients every 2 weeks at six dose levels: 0.01, 0.1, 0.3, 1.5, 3 and 10 mg/kg. Prior anti-PD-1, anti-PD-L1 or anti-CTLA-4 therapy was permitted, and checkpoint inhibitors had been received by roughly 40% of dose-escalation patients.

Genomic DNA was isolated from the sorted cells so that the TCRbeta CDR3 region could be sequenced. The immunoSEQ Assay was used to sequence the TCRbeta CDR3 regions. The clones in this table, taken by TCRdb from immuneACCESS, are in-frame only. Not every clone is retained; where verified, under half of the shortfall comes from an unresolved V gene, and the cause of the rest is unknown. The sample has around 80,000 clones on record, 70% to 90% of them singletons. The top ten hold less than 3% of the sample. Patients with a history of autoimmune disease or receiving systemic immunosuppression were excluded from the trial. Peripheral blood for TCR sequencing was collected from all dose cohorts at baseline, on cycle 4 day 1, and on cycle 7 day 1. The samples were drawn from a first-in-human, open-label, multicenter phase I dose-escalation trial of ivuxolimab. Adults with locally advanced or metastatic melanoma, renal cell, hepatocellular, or head and neck squamous cell carcinoma were enrolled in the trial. Before TCR sequencing, CD4+ T cells and CD8+ T cells from peripheral blood were sorted into separate populations.

Overall study results and their limits: After ivuxolimab, expanded clones were on average more numerous among CD8+ T cells than among CD4+ T cells. In partial responders in the 0.1-3.0 mg/kg groups, normalized peripheral clonal expansion was found to be among the lowest, especially among CD8+ T cells. At doses of 0.1 to 3.0 mg/kg, clonal expansion of both CD4+ and CD8+ blood T cells was observed from baseline to week 6. Antigen specificity was not determined for the clonally expanded peripheral T cells. Low levels of normalized T-cell clonal expansion were also seen in some nonresponding patients.

Note on this clone: Its target antigen remains unknown. No base-level quality is on record; no much larger clone is a single base apart.

The CDR3 starts with the cysteine, ends with the phenylalanine, and has 15 residues. The sequence is cut down to CDR3 DNA, 45 bases in frame from base 1. The germline V gene provides CDR1 MDHEN and CDR2 SYDVKM. V sheds 1 base and J sheds 3 bases, leaving 10 bases between their ends. Sequencing was performed on CD4+ or CD8+ T cells sorted from blood, taken in a trial of the OX40 agonist ivuxolimab. The clonotype originates from an adult with an advanced solid tumor such as melanoma, head and neck, liver or kidney cancer. The chain is made from TRBV28 and TRBJ1-3, with a tentative D gene TRBD1 over 5 matching bases. The DNA sequence follows: TGTGCCAGCAGTTTATTGGGGGATCTTGGAAACACCATATATTTT. Its coded protein is CASSLLGDLGNTIYF.